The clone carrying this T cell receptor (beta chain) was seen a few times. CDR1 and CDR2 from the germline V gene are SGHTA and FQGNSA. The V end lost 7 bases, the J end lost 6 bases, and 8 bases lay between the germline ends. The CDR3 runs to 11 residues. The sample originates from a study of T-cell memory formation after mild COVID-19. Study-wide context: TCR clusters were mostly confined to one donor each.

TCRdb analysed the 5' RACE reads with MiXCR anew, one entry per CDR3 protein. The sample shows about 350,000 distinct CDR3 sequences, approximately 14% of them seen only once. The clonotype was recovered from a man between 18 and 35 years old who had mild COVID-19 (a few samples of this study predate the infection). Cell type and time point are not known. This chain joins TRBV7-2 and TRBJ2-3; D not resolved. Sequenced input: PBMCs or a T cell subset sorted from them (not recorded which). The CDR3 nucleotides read TGTGCCAGCACCCGGTGGGATACGCAGTATTTT. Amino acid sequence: CASTRWDTQYF.